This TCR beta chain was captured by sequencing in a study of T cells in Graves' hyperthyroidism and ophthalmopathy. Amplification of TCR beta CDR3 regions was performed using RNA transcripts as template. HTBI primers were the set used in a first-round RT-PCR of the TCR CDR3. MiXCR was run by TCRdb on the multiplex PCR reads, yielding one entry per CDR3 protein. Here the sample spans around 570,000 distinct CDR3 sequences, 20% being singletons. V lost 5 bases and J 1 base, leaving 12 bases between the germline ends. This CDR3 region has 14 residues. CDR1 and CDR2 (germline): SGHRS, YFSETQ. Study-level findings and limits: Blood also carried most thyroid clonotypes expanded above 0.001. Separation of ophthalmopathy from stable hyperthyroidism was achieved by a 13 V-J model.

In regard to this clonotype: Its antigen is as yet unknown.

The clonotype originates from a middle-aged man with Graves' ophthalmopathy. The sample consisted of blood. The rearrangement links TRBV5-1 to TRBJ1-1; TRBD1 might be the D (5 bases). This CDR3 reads CASRGRGTNTEAFF. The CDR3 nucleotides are TGCGCCAGCAGAGGACGGGGGACGAACACTGAAGCTTTCTTT.